The 6 T cell receptor beta chains reported below all come from one sample, sequenced in a study of vaccination and CD4 T cells after COVID-19. Their antigens remain unidentified. Treatment: roughly 10-day PBMC culture with coronavirus spike peptide pools or control peptides (ViraFEST assay). Cultured CD4+ T cell DNA underwent sequencing with the Oncomine TCR Beta short-read assay. Using its own MiXCR run on the PCR reads, TCRdb lists one record per CDR3 protein. The profile shows roughly 24,000 distinct CDR3 sequences, 40% to 50% of them singletons. Sequencing was carried out using CD4+ T cells from blood, cultured in vitro. The receptors stem from a human donor who had recovered from COVID-19.

This rearrangement joins TRBV10-3 to TRBJ2-3; D is uncertain. Trimming shortened V by 4 bases and J by 2 bases, and 10 bases separated the two germline ends. This CDR3 spans 14 amino acids. Germline V gives CDR1 ENHRY, CDR2 SYGVKD. In DNA form, the CDR3 reads TGTGCCATCAGTGGGTGGGAAACCACAGATACGCAGTATTTT. Translating it yields CAISGWETTDTQYF.

This clonotype was seen a few times. V gene TRBV5-1 combines with J gene TRBJ2-5, with D unclear. The CDR3 extends over 14 amino acids. The V end lost 0 bases, the J end lost 2 bases, and 8 bases lay between the germline ends. Germline CDR1 reads SGHRS; CDR2 reads YFSETQ. This CDR3 is CASSLALAQETQYF. The CDR3 DNA reads TGCGCCAGCAGCTTGGCACTCGCGCAAGAGACCCAGTACTTC.

The DNA for the CDR3 is TGTGCCAGCAGTTATGGGTCCCGCATGAACACCGGGGAGCTGTTTTTT. Residues: CASSYGSRMNTGELFF. This rearrangement joins TRBV6-5 to TRBJ2-2, with D uncertain. This CDR3 has 16 amino acids. Trimming shortened V by 3 bases and J by 1 base, and 12 bases separated the two germline ends. Germline V gives CDR1 MNHEY, CDR2 SVGAGI.

The J gene is TRBJ2-7, the V gene TRBV6-1; D unresolved. The CDR3 is made up of 12 amino acids. Deletions cut 2 bases from V and 2 bases from J, with 4 bases between. In germline, CDR1 is MNHNS, CDR2 SASEGT. CDR3 coding DNA: TGTGCCAGCAGTGAATCACCCTACGAGCAGTACTTC. Translating it yields CASSESPYEQYF.

The J gene is TRBJ2-1, the V gene TRBV4-2, with D unresolved. CDR3 length equals 18 residues. V was cut by 0 bases and J by 0 bases, with 15 bases left in between. Looked up from germline, CDR1 is LGHNA and CDR2 is YNFKEQ. The CDR3 DNA reads as TGTGCCAGCAGCCAAGAAGTTCTCGCGTTTAGCTCCTACAATGAGCAGTTCTTC. This codes for CASSQEVLAFSSYNEQFF.

This clonotype has just a few counts. The CDR3 nucleotides read TGTGCCATCGGGGGACGGGCTCTTGAGGACGGCTACACCTTC. Its protein is CAIGGRALEDGYTF. The gene calls are TRBV10-3 and TRBJ1-2; perhaps TRBD1 as D (5 bases). Germline CDR1 ENHRY, CDR2 SYGVKD. The CDR3 loop spans 14 amino acids. V gave up 8 bases and J gave up 8 bases, with 21 bases separating them.